Sequencing of this T cell receptor beta chain was carried out in a study of blood T cells in healthy people across ages. Study context: T cells yielded about one barcoded beta molecule per two cells through template switching.

The study drew donors from healthy Caucasian individuals in Russia aged 6 to 90. CDR1 and CDR2 (germline): SGHKS, YYEKEE (reference sequence). The CDR3 is 15 residues long. The ends were cut back, 3 bases at V and 6 bases at J, with 19 bases in the middle. Sample-barcoded 5' priming and a J-beta primer mix drove a second PCR of about 6 to 11 cycles. All cDNA molecules were each tagged by a template-switch adaptor with 12 random nucleotides. MiXCR was run by TCRdb on the 5' RACE reads, yielding one entry per CDR3 protein. This sample has some 1.8 million distinct CDR3 sequences, with approximately 39% found just once. This clonotype was detected a few times. No antigen is known for it. General study findings and limits: In older individuals, TCR beta diversity per million T cells was lower, falling roughly linearly with age.

This receptor was taken from a human donor in good health. The genes are TRBV5-5 and TRBJ2-7; possible D gene TRBD2, 6 bases. Sequences were obtained from blood. CDR3 nucleotides: TGTGCCAGCAGCTCCTACCGGGACTCCGTTCGCGAGCAGTACTTC. Residues: CASSSYRDSVREQYF.